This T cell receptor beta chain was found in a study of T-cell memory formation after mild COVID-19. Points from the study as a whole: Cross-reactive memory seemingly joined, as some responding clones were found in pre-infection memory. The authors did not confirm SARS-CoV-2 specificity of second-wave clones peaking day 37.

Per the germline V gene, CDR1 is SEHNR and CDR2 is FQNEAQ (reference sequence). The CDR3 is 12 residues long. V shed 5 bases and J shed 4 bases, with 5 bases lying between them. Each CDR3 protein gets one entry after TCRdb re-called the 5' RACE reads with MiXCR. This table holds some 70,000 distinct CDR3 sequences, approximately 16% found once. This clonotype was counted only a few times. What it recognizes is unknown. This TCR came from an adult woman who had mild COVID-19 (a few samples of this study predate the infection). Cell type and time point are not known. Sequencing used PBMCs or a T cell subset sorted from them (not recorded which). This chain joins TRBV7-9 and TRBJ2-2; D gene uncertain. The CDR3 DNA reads TGTGCCAGCAGCCATAGCACCGGGGAGCTGTTTTTT. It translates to CASSHSTGELFF.